This T cell receptor beta chain was profiled in a study of cytomegalovirus exposure and HLA in healthy donors. Study conclusions and caveats: Later genetic work tied a missense DCLRE1C variant to beta-chain V and J trimming. A further, later analysis showed that HLA-associated TCR beta chains (compared with equally common others) were more clonally expanded. Within a later analysis, the majority of CMV-associated TCR beta chains appeared HLA-restricted.

In regard to this clone: Its antigen is not known.

13 Jbeta primers and 60 Vbeta primers were used for the PCR. Profiled with immunoSEQ multiplex PCR; TCRdb holds only in-frame clones, not every one. The sample lists 100,000 to 150,000 clones, over 60% seen once, with less than 3% in the top ten. The sequence came from a woman in her thirties or forties in good health and CMV-seropositive. The sample consisted of PBMCs.

The CDR3 DNA reads TGCGCCAGCAGCCACCCGGGACAGGCTATCTACGAGCAGTACTTC. It is translated as CASSHPGQAIYEQYF. V usage is TRBV5-1 and J usage is TRBJ2-7; 8 bases agree with TRBD1. Germline V lookup: CDR1 SGHRS, CDR2 YFSETQ. V trimming: 4 bases; J trimming: 3 bases; junction bases outside the gene matches: 9. The length of the CDR3 is 15 residues.